This TCR beta chain derives from a study of prognosis after radiotherapy for stage I lung cancer. The CDR3 runs 12 residues. CDR1 and CDR2 (germline): MNHNS, SASEGT. V lost 10 bases and J lost 9; bases outside the gene matches: 6. This clonotype was seen many times. The authors amplified TCR beta CDR3 from genomic DNA using two-round multiplex PCR. Every TRBV and TRBJ gene had its own specific primer in first-round PCR. TCRdb called the multiplex PCR reads again in MiXCR, with one record for every CDR3 protein. The sample records about 24,000 distinct CDR3 sequences, roughly 40% being singletons. This sequence joins TRBV6-1 and TRBJ2-1; TRBD2 matches at 10 bases. The receptor was derived from a donor of 50 years or more with non-small cell lung cancer. Material: PBMCs, obtained before or after stereotactic body radiation therapy (not recorded which). CDR3 loop: CATGLAYFEQFF. The CDR3 bases are TGTGCCACGGGACTAGCGTATTTTGAGCAGTTCTTC.